The present T cell receptor beta chain was sequenced within a study of blood T cell repertoires in COVID-19. In the study overall: COVID-19 samples collected from the United States, Italy and Spain covered acute and convalescent phases. Sample material is recorded as cDNA or gDNA derived from T cells, B-cell-depleted T cells, or PBMCs.

Per the germline V gene, CDR1 is SGHTA and CDR2 is FQGNSA. The CDR3 has 10 residues. Trimming stripped 8 bases from V and 8 bases from J, with 9 bases between. In the original workflow: Reference gene primer amplification gave estimated nucleated cell counts. Some clones are missing from TCRdb's copy, which holds only in-frame ones; the method was immunoSEQ multiplex PCR. The V and J calls and clone size come from that table; D and trimming were worked out from the DNA. The data show roughly 130,000 clones, around 80% seen once. In its sample, this clone was seen once. This receptor was taken from a man aged 55 to 70 with acute or convalescent COVID-19. V is TRBV7-2 and J is TRBJ1-2, with D uncertain. The sequenced material came from peripheral blood. The CDR3 coding sequence is TGTGCCAGCCCTGCGAGCGGCTACACCTTC. Its protein product is CASPASGYTF.